The source of this T cell receptor (beta chain) is a study of T cells in Graves' hyperthyroidism and ophthalmopathy (dated by TCRdb to between 2019 and 2020). Study-level background: Peripheral blood was sampled at the time of initial diagnosis, prior to any treatment. To identify TCR V-J signatures that set the groups apart, the researchers used a discovery cohort of 100 patients, made up of 40 to 45 with Graves' ophthalmopathy and 57 with stable Graves' hyperthyroidism. Prospective prediction of ophthalmopathy was tested in an independent validation cohort of fewer than 20 hyperthyroidism patients and roughly 16 patients who later progressed to ophthalmopathy. The 100 or so discovery patients were divided at random into training and test sets in a 7:3 ratio. In addition, the study compared T-cell repertoires in thyroid tissue and in blood from roughly six Graves' hyperthyroidism patients. Following sampling, methimazole starting at 30 mg daily was given to hyperthyroidism patients, and high-dose intravenous methylprednisolone was given to ophthalmopathy patients. The paper reports TCR Vbeta CDR3 sequencing of roughly 140 peripheral blood samples: under 45 ophthalmopathy, fewer than 80 hyperthyroidism and around 17 progressor patients. The investigation overall reported the following: A model built on a 13 V-J signature distinguished ophthalmopathy from stable hyperthyroidism, reaching about 88% sensitivity and under 84% specificity in cross-validation and 80%/75% in testing. Blood samples also contained most of the expanded thyroid clonotypes (frequency above 0.001), which suggests that blood repertoires may reflect thyroid immune responses. No statistical method was used to set the sample size in advance, and investigators knew the group allocation. In validation, progression to ophthalmopathy was predicted by the model with about 70% sensitivity and roughly 76% specificity, a median of roughly six months before onset.

Hyperthyroidism patients were aged 18 to 65 years and newly diagnosed, with disease duration of less than 2 months. Patients with uncontrolled infections, other autoimmune diseases, pregnancy or lactation were excluded. Clinical symptoms, serum thyroxine and TRAb, thyroid ultrasound, and orbital computed tomography formed the basis for the diagnoses. Blood from progressor patients was drawn when they were first diagnosed with hyperthyroidism, before any ophthalmopathy symptoms appeared. PBMCs were isolated from more than 8 ml of fresh peripheral blood by Ficoll-Paque density gradient centrifugation. Progressor patients were defined as those initially diagnosed with Graves' hyperthyroidism in whom ophthalmopathy developed during follow-up. Trizol reagent was used to extract total RNA, and RNA quality was then checked on an Agilent 2100 Bioanalyzer. This clonotype was detected many times. Its binding antigen is unknown. No much larger clone exists at a distance of one base, and base qualities are not known.

CDR1 and CDR2 are drawn from the germline V gene: SGHRS, YFSETQ. From cysteine to phenylalanine, the CDR3 is 14 amino acids long. Only the CDR3 region is kept as DNA, spanning 42 bases read in frame from base 1. V is reduced by 0 bases and J by 6 bases, leaving a spacing of 12 bases between them. The TCR beta CDR3 regions were amplified from RNA transcripts. The TCR CDR3 was subjected to a first round of RT-PCR using the HTBI primer set and the Qiagen OneStep RT-PCR kit. Libraries were constructed in a second round of multiplex PCR, after which size selection and purification were carried out. The libraries were sequenced on an Illumina HiSeq2000 using paired-end 100 bp reads. From the authors' description of their analysis: SOAPnuke was used to process the raw data, throwing out any read that contained adapters or uncalled bases, had a mean Phred below 15, or lacked an exact constant-primer or identifier match. High-quality paired reads were merged with COPE v1.2.5, and unique nucleotide sequences were defined as clonotypes. Clonotypes were aligned to IMGT TRBV, TRBD and TRBJ reference segments using MiTCR v1.1. The analysis included only V-J combinations with a frequency above 0.0001, which together covered more than 99% of the repertoires. A TCS score was defined as the ratio of F50 (clonal expansion) to E x V (chaos), with BLOSUM62-based TCRdist applied between CDR3 peptides within each V-J. Welch's t-statistics and random forest reduced 450 to 600 V-J features to 10 to 15, which were used in a naive Bayes classifier (R e1071). TCRdb passed the public sequencing reads through fastp at Q25 and MiXCR, retaining productive beta sequences. Entries are consolidated by CDR3 protein sequence, retaining the most common genes and DNA. TCRdb's processing, not the authors', yielded these V and J calls. The sample table records more than 550,000 distinct CDR3 sequences; around a sixth of these occur just once. The ten largest clones represent 16% of the sample.

This TCR was sampled from a woman aged 45-65 years with Graves' hyperthyroidism that later progressed to Graves' ophthalmopathy. The sample consisted of blood. The chain uses TRBV5-1 and TRBJ1-2; the D segment could be TRBD1, given 6 matching bases. The CDR3 has the sequence CASSLEGGTDGYTF. In nucleotides, the sequence is TGCGCCAGCAGCTTGGAGGGGGGAACGGATGGCTACACCTTC.